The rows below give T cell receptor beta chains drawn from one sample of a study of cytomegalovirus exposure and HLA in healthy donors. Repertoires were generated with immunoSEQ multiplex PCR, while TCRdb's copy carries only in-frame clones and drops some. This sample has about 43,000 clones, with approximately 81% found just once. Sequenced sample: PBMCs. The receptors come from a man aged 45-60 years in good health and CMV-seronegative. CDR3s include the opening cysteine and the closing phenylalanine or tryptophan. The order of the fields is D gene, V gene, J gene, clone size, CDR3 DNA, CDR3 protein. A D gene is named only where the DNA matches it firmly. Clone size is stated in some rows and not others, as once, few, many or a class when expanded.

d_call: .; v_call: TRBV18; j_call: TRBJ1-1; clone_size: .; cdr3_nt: TGTGCCAGCTCTCTCAAGGACAGATGGACTGAAGCTTTCTTT; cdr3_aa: CASSLKDRWTEAFF
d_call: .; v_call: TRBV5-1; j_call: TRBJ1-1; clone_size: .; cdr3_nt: TGCGCCAGCAGCTTGGATGGACAGAAGAACACTGAAGCTTTCTTT; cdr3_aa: CASSLDGQKNTEAFF
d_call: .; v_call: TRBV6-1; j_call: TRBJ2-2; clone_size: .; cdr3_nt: TGTGCCAGCGGCCTTTCGCTCGGGGAGCTGTTTTTT; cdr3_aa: CASGLSLGELFF
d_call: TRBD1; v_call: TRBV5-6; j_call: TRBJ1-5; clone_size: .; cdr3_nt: TGTGCCAGCAGCTTCTGGGACAGGGGATCCAGCCAGCCCCAGCATTTT; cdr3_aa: CASSFWDRGSSQPQHF
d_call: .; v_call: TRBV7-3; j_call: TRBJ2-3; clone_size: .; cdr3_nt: TGTGCCAGCAGCAGCCTAAATCATGGCACAGATACGCAGTATTTT; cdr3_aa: CASSSLNHGTDTQYF
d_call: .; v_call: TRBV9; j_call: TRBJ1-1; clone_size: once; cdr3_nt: TGTGCCAGCAGCGTGGGGGGGCGAGGGGACACTGAAGCTTTCTTT; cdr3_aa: CASSVGGRGDTEAFF
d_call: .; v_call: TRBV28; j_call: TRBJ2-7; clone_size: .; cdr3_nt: TGTGCCAGCAGTTCTTCCCAACAGGAGCTCACTAACTACGAGCAGTACTTC; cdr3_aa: CASSSSQQELTNYEQYF
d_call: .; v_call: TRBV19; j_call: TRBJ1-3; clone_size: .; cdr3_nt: TGTGCCAGTAATCCCAGGGGCGAGGGAAACACCATATATTTT; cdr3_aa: CASNPRGEGNTIYF
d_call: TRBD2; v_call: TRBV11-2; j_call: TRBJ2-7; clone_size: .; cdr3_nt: TGTGCGATCCCCGGGGGGGGGCCGATCTACGAGCAGTACTTC; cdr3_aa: CAIPGGGPIYEQYF
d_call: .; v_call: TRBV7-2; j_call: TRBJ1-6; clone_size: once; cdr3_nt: TGTGCCAGCAGCTTTGAGGGGACTTCTGGTTCACCCCTCCACTTT; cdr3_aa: CASSFEGTSGSPLHF
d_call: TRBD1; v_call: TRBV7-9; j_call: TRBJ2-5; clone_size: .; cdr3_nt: TGTGCCAGCAGCTTTTCACGTGGACAGGGTAGAGTTGAGCAGTACTTC; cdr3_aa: CASSFSRGQGRVEQYF
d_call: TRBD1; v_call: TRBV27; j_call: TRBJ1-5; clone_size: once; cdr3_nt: TGTGCCAGCAGTTTAAAGGCAGGGGGAGGTCAGCCCCAGCATTTT; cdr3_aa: CASSLKAGGGQPQHF
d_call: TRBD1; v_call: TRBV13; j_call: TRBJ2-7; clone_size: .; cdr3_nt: TGTGCCAGCAGCCCGAACAGGGGCGCGGGTGTACGCGAGCAGTACTTC; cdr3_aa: CASSPNRGAGVREQYF
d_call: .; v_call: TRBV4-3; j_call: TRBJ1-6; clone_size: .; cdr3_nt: TGCGCCAGCAGCCAAGACGGCCAGGGGAATTCACCCCTCCACTTT; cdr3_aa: CASSQDGQGNSPLHF
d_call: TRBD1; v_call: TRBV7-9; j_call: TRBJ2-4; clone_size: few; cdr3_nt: TGTTCCAGCAGCTTAGCGTGGGGACAGGGCCCCCTTTCGTACGACATTCAGTACTTC; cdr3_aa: CSSSLAWGQGPLSYDIQYF
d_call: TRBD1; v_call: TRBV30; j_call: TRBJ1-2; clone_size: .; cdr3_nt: TGTGCCTGGAGCCCCCGACAGGGGGTTAACTATGGCTACACCTTC; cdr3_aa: CAWSPRQGVNYGYTF
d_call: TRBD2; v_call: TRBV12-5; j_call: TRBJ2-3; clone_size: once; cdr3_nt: TGTGCTAGTGGTCCCGGACTAGCGGGGGGGCAAGCGCAGTATTTT; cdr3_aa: CASGPGLAGGQAQYF
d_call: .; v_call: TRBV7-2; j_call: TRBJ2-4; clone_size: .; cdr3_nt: TGTGCCAGCAGCCCTGGACTCCCGGGAAACATTCAGTACTTC; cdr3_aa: CASSPGLPGNIQYF
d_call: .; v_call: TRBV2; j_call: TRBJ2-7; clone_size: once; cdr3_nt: TGTGCCAGCAGTGAATCCAGGGTATACGAGCAGTACTTC; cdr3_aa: CASSESRVYEQYF
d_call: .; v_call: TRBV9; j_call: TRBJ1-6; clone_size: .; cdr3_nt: TGTGCCAGCAGCGTAGACGACAATTCCCCCCTCCACTTT; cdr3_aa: CASSVDDNSPLHF
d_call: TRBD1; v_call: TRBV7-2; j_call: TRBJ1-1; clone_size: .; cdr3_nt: TGTGCCAGCAGCATCTCCGGGACAGATGGTGAAGCTTTCTTT; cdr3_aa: CASSISGTDGEAFF
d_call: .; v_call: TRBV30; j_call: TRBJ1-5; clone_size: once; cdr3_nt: TGTGCCTGGAGTAAGGGGGGCAATCAGCCCCAGCATTTT; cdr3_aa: CAWSKGGNQPQHF